The source of this TCR beta chain is a study of human T cells and chemical hapten exposure. Study details: Mainly, slight library volume differences in the pool made TCR yields vary.

V lost 7 bases to trimming and J lost 6 bases, with 15 bases between them. This CDR3 region has 12 residues. CDR1 is GTSNPN, CDR2 SVGIG, per germline (reference sequence). This clonotype was picked up many times. Described time point: patch test 2, 6 weeks after DPC sensitization. This sample's treatment: therapeutic diphenylcyclopropenone sensitization with weekly scalp DPC. TCRdb re-called the RACE reads through MiXCR, storing one row per CDR3 protein. The table includes 35,000 to 45,000 distinct CDR3 sequences, approximately 9% detected once. This clonotype was sampled from a woman aged 40 to 49 with alopecia areata. Some clones in this sample may be carry-over from other donors' samples. Sequencing used whole blood, obtained in connection with sensitization to the hapten diphenylcyclopropenone (DPC). The chain uses TRBV30 and TRBJ1-1; D not certain. DNA of the CDR3: TGTGCCTCCTCGAGGAGGTTCTCTGAAGCTTTCTTT. Encoded protein: CASSRRFSEAFF.